The entry below gives a single T cell receptor beta chain sequence along with its context. Its antigen is unknown. This specimen belongs to a study of graft-versus-host responses after intestinal transplantation. Clones were sequenced by immunoSEQ multiplex PCR, and TCRdb holds only the in-frame ones, with some missing. The sample yields under 45,000 clones, approximately 93% seen once. Germline lookup yields CDR1 MNHNS and CDR2 SASEGT. This CDR3 comprises 13 residues. Between the trimmed V and J ends, which lost 5 bases and 3 bases, there was a span of 8 bases. Sequences were derived from unstimulated CD4+ T cells sorted from spleen or lymph node cells, sampled before transplant. V and J are TRBV6-1 and TRBJ1-5, with a tentative D call TRBD1 (6 bases). This clonotype was obtained from a human donor who was the organ donor for an intestinal transplant. The CDR3: CASSTGPNQPQHF. CDR3 coding DNA: TGTGCCAGCAGTACAGGGCCCAATCAGCCCCAGCATTTT.